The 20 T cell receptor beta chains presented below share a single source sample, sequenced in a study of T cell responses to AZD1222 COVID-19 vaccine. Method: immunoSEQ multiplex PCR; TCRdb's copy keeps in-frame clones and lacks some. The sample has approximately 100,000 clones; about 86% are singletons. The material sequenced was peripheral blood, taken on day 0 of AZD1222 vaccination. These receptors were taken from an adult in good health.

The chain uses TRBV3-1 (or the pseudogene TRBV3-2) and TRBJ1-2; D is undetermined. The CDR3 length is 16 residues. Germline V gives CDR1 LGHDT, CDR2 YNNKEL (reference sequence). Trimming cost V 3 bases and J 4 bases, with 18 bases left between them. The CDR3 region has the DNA TGTGCCAGCAGCCAGAACCCGAAGGAGGGTATCTATGGCTACACCTTC. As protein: CASSQNPKEGIYGYTF.

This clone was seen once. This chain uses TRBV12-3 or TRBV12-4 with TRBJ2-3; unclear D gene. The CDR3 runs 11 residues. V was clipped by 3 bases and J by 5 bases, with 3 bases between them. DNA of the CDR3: TGTGCCAGCAGTTTTTTAGATACGCAGTATTTT. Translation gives CASSFLDTQYF.

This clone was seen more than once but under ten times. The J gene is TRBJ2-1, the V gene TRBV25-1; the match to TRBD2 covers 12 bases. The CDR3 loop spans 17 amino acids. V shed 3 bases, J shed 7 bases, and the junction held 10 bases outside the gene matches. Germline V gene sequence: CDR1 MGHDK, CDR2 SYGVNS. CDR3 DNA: TGTGCCAGCAGTGATCTAACTCGACTAGCGGGAGCAAATGAGCAGTTCTTC. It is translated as CASSDLTRLAGANEQFF.

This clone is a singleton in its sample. Here the CDR3 DNA reads TGTGCCAGTAGTATCTTACAGGGTGGCGGCACTGAAGCTTTCTTT. Translating gives CASSILQGGGTEAFF. The V and J genes are TRBV19 and TRBJ1-1, with a weak D call TRBD1 (6 bases). The ends were cut back, 3 bases at V and 4 bases at J, with 15 bases in the middle. CDR1 LNHDA and CDR2 SQIVND come from the germline V gene (reference sequence). CDR3 size: 15 residues.

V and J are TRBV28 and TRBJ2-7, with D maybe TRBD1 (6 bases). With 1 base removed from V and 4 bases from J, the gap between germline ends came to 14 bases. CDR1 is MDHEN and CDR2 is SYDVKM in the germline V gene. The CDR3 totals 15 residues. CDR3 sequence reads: CASSLLRGSIYEQYF. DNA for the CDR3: TGTGCCAGCAGTTTATTGAGGGGGTCTATATACGAGCAGTACTTC.

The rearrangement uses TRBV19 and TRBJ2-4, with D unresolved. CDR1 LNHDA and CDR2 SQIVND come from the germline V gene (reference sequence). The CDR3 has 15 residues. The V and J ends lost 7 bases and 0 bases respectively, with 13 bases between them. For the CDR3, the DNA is TGTGCCAGTAATGCCGGAAATCTAGCCAAAAACATTCAGTACTTC. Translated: CASNAGNLAKNIQYF.

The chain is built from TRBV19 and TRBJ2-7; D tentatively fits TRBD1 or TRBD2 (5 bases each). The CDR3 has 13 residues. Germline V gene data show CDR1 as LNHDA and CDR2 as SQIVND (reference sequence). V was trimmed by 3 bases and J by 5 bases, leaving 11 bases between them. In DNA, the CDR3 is TGTGCCAGTAGTATGACGTCGGGGCACGAGCAGTACTTC. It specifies CASSMTSGHEQYF.

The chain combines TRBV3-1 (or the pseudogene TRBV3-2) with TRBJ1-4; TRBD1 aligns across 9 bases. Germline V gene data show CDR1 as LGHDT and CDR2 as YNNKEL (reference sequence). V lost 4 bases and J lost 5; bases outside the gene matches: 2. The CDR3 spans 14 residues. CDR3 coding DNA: TGTGCCAGCAGCCTGGGACAGGGAAATGAAAAACTGTTTTTT. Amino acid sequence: CASSLGQGNEKLFF.

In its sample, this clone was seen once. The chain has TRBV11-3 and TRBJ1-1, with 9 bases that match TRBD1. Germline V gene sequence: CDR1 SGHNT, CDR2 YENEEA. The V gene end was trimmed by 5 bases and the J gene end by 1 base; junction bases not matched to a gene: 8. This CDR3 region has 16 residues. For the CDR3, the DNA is TGTGCCAGCAGCCCAGGACAGGGGCAGCCGAACACTGAAGCTTTCTTT. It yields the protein CASSPGQGQPNTEAFF.

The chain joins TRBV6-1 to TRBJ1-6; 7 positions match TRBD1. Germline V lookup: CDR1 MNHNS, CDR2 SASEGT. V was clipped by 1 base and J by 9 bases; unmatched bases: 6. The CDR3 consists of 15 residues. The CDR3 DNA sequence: TGTGCCAGCAGTGAAGAGGACAGGATTCCTTCACCCCTCCACTTT. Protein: CASSEEDRIPSPLHF.

The CDR3, as DNA: TGTGCCTGGAAGACAGGCTCTAGCACAGATACGCAGTATTTT. This translates into CAWKTGSSTDTQYF. This rearrangement joins TRBV30 to TRBJ2-3, with a possible D match to TRBD1 (6 bases). V was pared by 4 bases and J by 0 bases, with 11 bases between. The length of the CDR3 is 14 residues. Germline CDR1 and CDR2: GTSNPN and SVGIG (reference sequence).

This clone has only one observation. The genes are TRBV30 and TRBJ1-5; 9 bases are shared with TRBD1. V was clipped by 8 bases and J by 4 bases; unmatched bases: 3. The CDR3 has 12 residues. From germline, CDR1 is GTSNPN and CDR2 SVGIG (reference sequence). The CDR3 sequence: CAPTGGNQPQHF. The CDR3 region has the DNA TGTGCCCCGACAGGGGGAAATCAGCCCCAGCATTTT.

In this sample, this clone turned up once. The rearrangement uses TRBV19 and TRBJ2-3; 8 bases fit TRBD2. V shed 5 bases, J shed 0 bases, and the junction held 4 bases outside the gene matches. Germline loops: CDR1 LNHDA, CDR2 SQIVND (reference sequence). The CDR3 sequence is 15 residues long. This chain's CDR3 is CASSPAGVSTDTQYF. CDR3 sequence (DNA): TGTGCCAGTAGTCCAGCGGGGGTGAGCACAGATACGCAGTATTTT.

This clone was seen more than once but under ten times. CDR3: CASSLPGNTIYF. CDR3 bases: TGTGCCAGCAGCTTGCCTGGAAACACCATATATTTT. This rearrangement joins TRBV7-2 to TRBJ1-3; no clear D. The germline V and J ends were trimmed by 3 bases and 2 bases, with 2 bases remaining between them. This CDR3 has 12 amino acids. The germline V gene encodes CDR1 SGHTA and CDR2 FQGNSA.

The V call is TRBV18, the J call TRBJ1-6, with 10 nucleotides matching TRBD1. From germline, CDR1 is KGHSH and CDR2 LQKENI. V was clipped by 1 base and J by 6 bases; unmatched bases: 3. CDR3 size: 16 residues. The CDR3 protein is CASSPLGQGSNSPLHF. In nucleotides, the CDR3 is TGTGCCAGCTCACCACTGGGACAGGGGAGTAATTCACCCCTCCACTTT.

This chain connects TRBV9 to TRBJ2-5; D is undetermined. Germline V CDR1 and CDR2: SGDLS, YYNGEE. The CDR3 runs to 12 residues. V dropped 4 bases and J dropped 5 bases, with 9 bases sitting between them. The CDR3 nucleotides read TGTGCCAGCAGCCCGAACTGGGAGACCCAGTACTTC. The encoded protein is CASSPNWETQYF.

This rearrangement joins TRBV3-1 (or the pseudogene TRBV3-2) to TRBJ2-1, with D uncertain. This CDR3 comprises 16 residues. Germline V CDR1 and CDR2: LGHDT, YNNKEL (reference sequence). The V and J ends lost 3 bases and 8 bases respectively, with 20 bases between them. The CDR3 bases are TGTGCCAGCAGCCACAGCCGGGCAGATCAGGTATATGAGCAGTTCTTC. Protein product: CASSHSRADQVYEQFF.

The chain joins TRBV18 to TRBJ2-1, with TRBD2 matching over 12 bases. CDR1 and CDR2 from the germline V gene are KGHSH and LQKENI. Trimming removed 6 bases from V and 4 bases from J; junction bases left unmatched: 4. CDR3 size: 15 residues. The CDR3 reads CASSRLAGEYNEQFF. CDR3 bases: TGTGCCAGCTCTCGACTAGCGGGAGAATACAATGAGCAGTTCTTC.

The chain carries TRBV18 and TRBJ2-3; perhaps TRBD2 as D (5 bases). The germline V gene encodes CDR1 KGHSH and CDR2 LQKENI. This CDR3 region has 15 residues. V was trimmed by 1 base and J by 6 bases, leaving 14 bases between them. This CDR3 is CASSPRGSSPDTQYF. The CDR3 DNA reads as TGTGCCAGCTCACCACGAGGGAGTAGCCCCGATACGCAGTATTTT.

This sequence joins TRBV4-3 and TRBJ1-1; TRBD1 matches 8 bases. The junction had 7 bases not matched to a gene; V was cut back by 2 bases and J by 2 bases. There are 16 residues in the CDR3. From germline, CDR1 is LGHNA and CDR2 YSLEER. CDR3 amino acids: CASSQRLDRGNTEAFF. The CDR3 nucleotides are TGCGCCAGCAGCCAACGTCTAGACAGGGGAAACACTGAAGCTTTCTTT.